The 32 T cell receptor beta chains below come from one sample, sequenced in a study of shared clonotypes between healthy human individuals. CD8 cells classed as naive were CD45RO-negative and positively selected for CCR7, excluding terminally differentiated effector memory CD45RA+ cells. Repertoires were generated with immunoSEQ multiplex PCR, while TCRdb's copy carries only in-frame clones and drops some. This table holds about 2.2 million clones, approximately 92% found once. Sample: naive CD8+ T cells from PBMCs. These receptors all stem from a man younger than 35 in good health. Some clones in this sample may be carry-over from other donors' samples.

This rearrangement joins TRBV28 to TRBJ2-1; D is undetermined. Germline loops: CDR1 MDHEN, CDR2 SYDVKM. The ends were cut back, 5 bases at V and 0 bases at J, with 11 bases in the middle. The length of the CDR3 is 15 residues. The CDR3 DNA sequence: TGTGCCAGCAGTGATGACACCAGCTCCTACAATGAGCAGTTCTTC. This codes for CASSDDTSSYNEQFF.

CDR3 nucleotide sequence: TGTGCCAGCAGGACTAGCCCCGGGGAGCTGTTTTTT. This codes for CASRTSPGELFF. V gene TRBV9 combines with J gene TRBJ2-2; 7 bases match TRBD2. J was trimmed by 6 bases and V by 5 bases; bases with no gene match: 1. The CDR3 is 12 residues long. The germline V gene encodes CDR1 SGDLS and CDR2 YYNGEE. Together with reference TRBV9 and TRBJ2-2, the CDR3 gives the full variable domain: DSGVTQTPKHLITATGQRVTLRCSPRSGDLSVYWYQQSLDQGLQFLIQYYNGEERAKGNILERFSAQQFPDLHSELNLSSLELGDSALYFCASRTSPGELFFGEGSRLTVL.

The gene calls are TRBV19 and TRBJ1-1; 8 bases fit TRBD1. The CDR3 consists of 14 residues. V shed 3 bases and J 4 bases; nucleotides not matched to a gene: 4. Germline V gene sequence: CDR1 LNHDA, CDR2 SQIVND (reference sequence). DNA of the CDR3: TGTGCCAGTAGTATGACCAGGGGGCTCACTGAAGCTTTCTTT. Translation: CASSMTRGLTEAFF.

The chain couples TRBV9 to TRBJ2-3; no clear D. Trimming took 4 bases from V and 2 from J, leaving 8 bases between them. CDR3 length equals 13 residues. Germline V gives CDR1 SGDLS, CDR2 YYNGEE. CDR3 loop: CASSPHNTDTQYF. The CDR3, as DNA: TGTGCCAGCAGCCCACACAACACAGATACGCAGTATTTT. The full variable domain, its missing parts supplied by reference TRBV9 and TRBJ2-3, is DSGVTQTPKHLITATGQRVTLRCSPRSGDLSVYWYQQSLDQGLQFLIQYYNGEERAKGNILERFSAQQFPDLHSELNLSSLELGDSALYFCASSPHNTDTQYFGPGTRLTVL.

The V call is TRBV29-1, the J call TRBJ2-1; 8 bases align to TRBD2. The CDR3 loop spans 15 amino acids. CDR1 and CDR2 from the germline V gene are SQVTM and ANQGSEA. Unmatched junction bases numbered 3, after V lost 1 base and J lost 1 base. The CDR3 spells CSVEVGGRSYNEQFF. CDR3 coding DNA: TGCAGCGTTGAAGTAGGCGGGAGGTCCTACAATGAGCAGTTCTTC.

This chain links TRBV7-9 with TRBJ2-3; the match to TRBD1 covers 12 bases. The V gene end was trimmed by 3 bases and the J gene end by 0 bases; junction bases not matched to a gene: 7. The CDR3 spans 18 residues. Germline-derived CDR1 and CDR2 are SEHNR and FQNEAQ (reference sequence). The DNA for the CDR3 is TGTGCCAGCAGCTTCTCCGGGACAGGGGGCTTAAGCACAGATACGCAGTATTTT. Amino acid sequence: CASSFSGTGGLSTDTQYF.

Written as DNA, the CDR3 is TGTGCCAGCAGTTACAATAGAGGAAACTACGAGCAGTACTTC. It encodes CASSYNRGNYEQYF. The chain is built from TRBV6-6 and TRBJ2-7; D is uncertain. This CDR3 contains 14 residues. Per the germline V gene, CDR1 is MNHNY and CDR2 is SVGAGI (reference sequence). Trimming shortened V by 2 bases and J by 3 bases, and 11 bases separated the two germline ends.

This chain uses TRBV19 with TRBJ2-7, with TRBD2 matching 7 bases. CDR1 LNHDA and CDR2 SQIVND come from the germline V gene (reference sequence). J lost 6 bases, V lost 3 bases, and 17 bases had no gene match. The CDR3 runs to 17 residues. CDR3 region: CASSIIRLAKRLAEQYF. The CDR3 DNA sequence: TGTGCCAGTAGTATCATTCGACTAGCCAAAAGGCTAGCCGAGCAGTACTTC.

The chain carries TRBV25-1 and TRBJ2-2; tentatively, D is TRBD1 (5 bases). Germline V gene data show CDR1 as MGHDK and CDR2 as SYGVNS. This CDR3 contains 14 residues. Trimming stripped 4 bases from V and 4 bases from J, with 10 bases between. The CDR3 DNA sequence: TGTGCCAGCAGTGCCGTTAGGGGCACCGGGGAGCTGTTTTTT. Its translation is CASSAVRGTGELFF.

This sequence joins TRBV19 and TRBJ2-1; 11 bases agree with TRBD2. This CDR3 has 15 residues. V gave up 3 bases and J gave up 7 bases; unmatched junction bases: 5. Germline V CDR1 and CDR2: LNHDA, SQIVND (reference sequence). The CDR3, as DNA: TGTGCCAGTAGTATTCTGGGACTAGCGGTTAATGAGCAGTTCTTC. Its protein is CASSILGLAVNEQFF.

V usage is TRBV5-4 and J usage is TRBJ2-7, with 10 bases identical to TRBD2. The V segment lost 0 bases and the J segment 1 base; nucleotides outside the gene matches: 4. The CDR3 is made up of 16 amino acids. Per the germline V gene, CDR1 is SGHNT and CDR2 is YYREEE (reference sequence). The CDR3 region has the DNA TGTGCCAGCAGCTTGGAGGCTAGCGGGAGATCCTACGAGCAGTACTTC. It codes for CASSLEASGRSYEQYF.

V gene TRBV28 combines with J gene TRBJ1-5, with 8 bases matching TRBD1. The length of the CDR3 is 17 residues. The ends lost 2 bases at V and 2 bases at J; junction bases unmatched: 8. The germline V gene encodes CDR1 MDHEN and CDR2 SYDVKM. This chain's CDR3 is CASSLPRTGRGNQPQHF. The CDR3 DNA sequence: TGTGCCAGCAGTTTACCTCGGACAGGGAGGGGCAATCAGCCCCAGCATTTT.

The chain is built from TRBV27 and TRBJ2-7, with 9 positions matching TRBD1. The CDR3 runs 14 residues. Trimming at V came to 5 bases and at J to 6 bases, leaving 8 bases not matched to a gene. Germline CDR1 MNHEY, CDR2 SMNVEV (reference sequence). The CDR3 DNA follows: TGTGCCAGCAGTGGGACAGGGACGGGGGGCGAGCAGTACTTC. Its protein product is CASSGTGTGGEQYF.

The chain combines TRBV11-3 with TRBJ2-1; D unresolved. V lost 1 base to trimming and J lost 10 bases, with 8 bases between them. This CDR3 is built from 12 residues. CDR1 and CDR2 from the germline V gene are SGHNT and YENEEA. The CDR3 here is CASSLVRGEQFF. CDR3 bases: TGTGCCAGCAGCTTAGTCCGCGGAGAGCAGTTCTTC.

The rearrangement uses TRBV5-4 and TRBJ2-7, with 8 bases lining up with TRBD1. Germline V gene lookup returns CDR1 SGHNT and CDR2 YYREEE (reference sequence). V was clipped by 4 bases and J by 6 bases; unmatched bases: 9. This CDR3 region has 14 residues. The CDR3 reads CASSGGGQGGEQYF. The CDR3 DNA sequence: TGTGCCAGCAGCGGGGGCGGACAGGGAGGCGAGCAGTACTTC.

This sequence joins TRBV10-1 and TRBJ2-2, with D possibly TRBD2 on 6 matching bases. CDR1 and CDR2 from the germline V gene are WNHNN and SYGVQD (reference sequence). With 0 bases removed from V and 5 bases from J, the gap between germline ends came to 19 bases. The CDR3 consists of 18 residues. The CDR3 spells CASSESTPGDPVTGELFF. Here the CDR3 DNA reads TGCGCCAGCAGTGAGTCGACTCCGGGGGACCCAGTAACCGGGGAGCTGTTTTTT.

The chain couples TRBV7-9 to TRBJ2-2; D not resolved. The length of the CDR3 is 12 residues. V lost 5 bases to trimming and J lost 8 bases, with 9 bases between them. Germline loops: CDR1 SEHNR, CDR2 FQNEAQ (reference sequence). CDR3 in DNA: TGTGCCAGCAGCCCCCACTTGGGGGAGCTGTTTTTT. Residues: CASSPHLGELFF.

The CDR3 loop reads CASSDPGQGALYEQYF. The CDR3 DNA is TGTGCCAGCAGTGACCCGGGACAGGGGGCATTATACGAGCAGTACTTC. The chain uses TRBV6-1 and TRBJ2-7, with 12 bases aligning to TRBD1. The CDR3 has 16 amino acids. Germline V lookup: CDR1 MNHNS, CDR2 SASEGT. J gave up 4 bases and V 3 bases, and 7 bases lay outside the gene matches.

This chain connects TRBV4-1 to TRBJ2-7; D uncertain. This CDR3 has 13 residues. V dropped 2 bases and J dropped 3 bases, with 8 bases sitting between them. Germline CDR1 and CDR2: MGHRA and YSYEKL. The CDR3 DNA reads as TGCGCCAGCAGCCAAAGAAACAGCTACGAGCAGTACTTC. It encodes CASSQRNSYEQYF.

The chain has TRBV19 and TRBJ2-3; D not resolved. From germline, CDR1 is LNHDA and CDR2 SQIVND (reference sequence). The length of the CDR3 is 16 residues. Trimming pared 0 bases from V and 8 bases from J, leaving 18 bases between. This chain's CDR3 is CASSIDGSYLVGTQYF. The CDR3 bases are TGTGCCAGTAGTATAGATGGTAGCTACCTGGTCGGTACGCAGTATTTT.

The chain has TRBV19 and TRBJ2-6; possible D gene TRBD2, 6 bases. V was shortened by 9 bases and J by 0 bases, with 18 bases between the two germline ends. Germline CDR1 is LNHDA and CDR2 is SQIVND (reference sequence). This CDR3 is built from 17 residues. CDR3 nucleotides: TGTGCCAGCAGTGCCCCGACGGACTACTCTGGGGCCAACGTCCTGACTTTC. Amino acid sequence: CASSAPTDYSGANVLTF.

The chain is built from TRBV7-9 and TRBJ2-1, with D possibly being TRBD1 (6 bases). With 5 bases removed from V and 7 bases from J, the gap between germline ends came to 15 bases. The CDR3 extends over 14 amino acids. Per germline, CDR1 SEHNR and CDR2 FQNEAQ (reference sequence). CDR3 sequence: CASSPAPGANEQFF. DNA for the CDR3: TGTGCCAGCAGCCCGGCCCCAGGGGCTAATGAGCAGTTCTTC.

This chain links TRBV28 with TRBJ1-5; D unclear. The V end was cut by 2 bases, the J end by 5 bases, with 16 bases between. Germline V gene sequence: CDR1 MDHEN, CDR2 SYDVKM. This CDR3 has 16 amino acids. The CDR3 spells CASSLGGWGSDQPQHF. CDR3 nucleotides: TGTGCCAGCAGTTTAGGAGGGTGGGGATCGGATCAGCCCCAGCATTTT.

This chain links TRBV5-1 with TRBJ2-4; weak D call: TRBD2 (6 bases). Per germline, CDR1 SGHRS and CDR2 YFSETQ. This CDR3 contains 15 residues. The V end lost 0 bases, the J end lost 5 bases, and 12 bases lay between the germline ends. The CDR3 reads CASSLGAGRQNIQYF. In nucleotides, the CDR3 is TGCGCCAGCAGCTTGGGAGCAGGGAGGCAAAACATTCAGTACTTC.

The chain has TRBV10-3 and TRBJ2-7; tentatively, D is TRBD1 or TRBD2 (6 bases each). Germline assignment: CDR1 ENHRY and CDR2 SYGVKD. Trimming shortened V by 3 bases and J by 7 bases, and 16 bases separated the two germline ends. The CDR3 is made up of 14 amino acids. In DNA form, the CDR3 reads TGTGCCATCAGTGAATCAACAGGGAGGCAGGAGCAGTACTTC. This sequence encodes CAISESTGRQEQYF.

This clone was detected once. The chain's CDR3 is CASSFEDRAGELFF. CDR3 DNA: TGTGCCAGCAGCTTTGAGGACAGGGCCGGGGAGCTGTTTTTT. V usage is TRBV7-3 and J usage is TRBJ2-2; 8 positions match TRBD1. V lost 3 bases and J lost 6; bases outside the gene matches: 3. Germline values: CDR1 SGHTA, CDR2 FQGTGA. The CDR3 sequence is 14 residues long.

The rearrangement links TRBV6-5 to TRBJ1-1; tentatively, D is TRBD1 (5 bases). Germline CDR1 reads MNHEY; CDR2 reads SVGAGI. Trimming cost V 6 bases and J 2 bases, with 16 bases left between them. The CDR3 sequence is 15 residues long. CDR3 protein: CASSGPMGGNTEAFF. CDR3 coding DNA: TGTGCCAGCAGCGGTCCAATGGGGGGAAACACTGAAGCTTTCTTT.

The V call is TRBV7-2, the J call TRBJ1-1; D is undetermined. V was pared by 6 bases and J by 1 base, with 21 bases between. This CDR3 is 17 amino acids long. Germline CDR1 is SGHTA and CDR2 is FQGNSA. This CDR3 is CASSTGRRAVRNTEAFF. In nucleotides, the CDR3 is TGTGCCAGCAGTACCGGGCGGAGGGCGGTGAGGAACACTGAAGCTTTCTTT.

V and J are TRBV7-9 and TRBJ2-1; 13 bases line up with TRBD2. V shed 5 bases and J 9 bases; nucleotides not matched to a gene: 7. This CDR3 has 15 residues. The V gene's germline CDR1 is SEHNR and CDR2 FQNEAQ (reference sequence). CDR3 residues: CASSQTSGRALEQFF. CDR3 coding DNA: TGTGCCAGCAGCCAAACTAGCGGGAGGGCCCTTGAGCAGTTCTTC.

This chain connects TRBV4-3 to TRBJ2-3; TRBD2 matches 10 bases. This CDR3 is built from 18 residues. The germline gives CDR1 LGHNA, CDR2 YSLEER. V gave up 0 bases and J gave up 4 bases; unmatched junction bases: 10. CDR3: CASSQDSEREGPADTQYF. The DNA of the CDR3 is TGCGCCAGCAGCCAAGATTCCGAGCGGGAGGGCCCGGCAGATACGCAGTATTTT.

The chain employs TRBV27 and TRBJ1-2; 8 bases align to TRBD1. The CDR3 is 16 residues long. Germline V gene data show CDR1 as MNHEY and CDR2 as SMNVEV (reference sequence). After removal of 5 bases from V and 5 bases from J, the junction contained 13 bases not matched to a gene. The CDR3 protein is CASSPSTGEKPYGYTF. DNA for the CDR3: TGTGCCAGCAGTCCCTCGACAGGGGAAAAACCGTATGGCTACACCTTC.

The rearrangement links TRBV6-1 to TRBJ2-1; 8 bases agree with TRBD2. Germline CDR1 and CDR2: MNHNS and SASEGT. This CDR3 is built from 17 residues. Unmatched junction bases numbered 15, after V lost 1 base and J lost 10 bases. CDR3 sequence: CASSEVRRGRPLREQFF. The DNA for the CDR3 is TGTGCCAGCAGTGAAGTTAGGCGCGGGAGGCCTCTTCGGGAGCAGTTCTTC.